The 27 T cell receptor beta chains presented below share a single source sample, sequenced in a study of blood T cell repertoires in COVID-19. Profiling relied on immunoSEQ multiplex PCR, and the TCRdb table lists in-frame clones only, not all of them. There are 100,000 to 150,000 clones in the sample; over 75% occur only once, and under 7% lies in the top ten. Material: peripheral blood. The receptors were sampled from an older man with active or convalescent COVID-19.

This clone was observed a single time. The chain carries TRBV9 and TRBJ2-3; no reliable D call. This CDR3 spans 13 amino acids. Per germline, CDR1 SGDLS and CDR2 YYNGEE. V was shortened by 4 bases and J by 1 base, with 7 bases between the two germline ends. CDR3 residues: CASSFPGTDTQYF. In DNA form, the CDR3 reads TGTGCCAGCAGCTTCCCTGGCACAGATACGCAGTATTTT. Full variable domain (outside the CDR3, taken from reference TRBV9 and TRBJ2-3): DSGVTQTPKHLITATGQRVTLRCSPRSGDLSVYWYQQSLDQGLQFLIQYYNGEERAKGNILERFSAQQFPDLHSELNLSSLELGDSALYFCASSFPGTDTQYFGPGTRLTVL.

This sequence joins TRBV9 and TRBJ2-1; D is undetermined. Trimming pared 0 bases from V and 5 bases from J, leaving 9 bases between. Germline assignment: CDR1 SGDLS and CDR2 YYNGEE. The CDR3 sequence is 14 residues long. DNA of the CDR3: TGTGCCAGCAGCGTAGTTAGCACCCACAATGAGCAGTTCTTC. As protein: CASSVVSTHNEQFF.

As to this clone: Other DNA sequences in the sample encode the same CDR3. The V call is TRBV9, the J call TRBJ1-3; D ambiguous. This CDR3 is 14 amino acids long. In germline, CDR1 is SGDLS, CDR2 YYNGEE. V was trimmed by 0 bases and J by 0 bases, leaving 4 bases between them. The CDR3 DNA reads TGTGCCAGCAGCGTAGGTAGCTCTGGAAACACCATATATTTT. This encodes CASSVGSSGNTIYF.

Here the CDR3 reads CAWTKGGSTEAFF. CDR3 in DNA: TGTGCCTGGACCAAAGGTGGGAGCACTGAAGCTTTCTTT. The rearrangement uses TRBV30 and TRBJ1-1; D is unclear. This CDR3 is built from 13 residues. The germline V gene has CDR1 GTSNPN and CDR2 SVGIG (reference sequence). The V gene lost 4 bases and the J gene lost 4 bases, with 13 bases spanning the gap.

The V and J genes are TRBV5-1 and TRBJ1-3; a weak D match, TRBD1 (5 bases). The ends were cut back, 3 bases at V and 1 base at J, with 11 bases in the middle. Germline V gives CDR1 SGHRS, CDR2 YFSETQ. The CDR3 has 15 residues. DNA of the CDR3: TGCGCCAGCAGCTCGGCAGGGTATTCTGGAAACACCATATATTTT. Encoded protein: CASSSAGYSGNTIYF.

This rearrangement joins TRBV5-6 to TRBJ2-7; D is ambiguous. The germline V and J ends were trimmed by 3 bases and 0 bases, with 13 bases remaining between them. The V gene's germline CDR1 is SGHDT and CDR2 YYEEEE. There are 15 residues in the CDR3. The CDR3 DNA is TGTGCCAGCAGCTCTTTAGCCCATAGCTCCTACGAGCAGTACTTC. As protein: CASSSLAHSSYEQYF.

V is TRBV30 and J is TRBJ2-2, with 14 bases identical to TRBD2. This CDR3 contains 17 residues. Trimming cost V 3 bases and J 5 bases; bases outside gene matches: 8. Germline CDR1 reads GTSNPN; CDR2 reads SVGIG (reference sequence). DNA for the CDR3: TGTGCCTGGAGCATGCTGGGACTAGCGGGGGTGACCGGGGAGCTGTTTTTT. As protein: CAWSMLGLAGVTGELFF.

This chain uses TRBV6-5 with TRBJ1-2; TRBD1 matches 8 bases. Trimming took 6 bases from V and 4 from J; bases not matched to a gene: 10. Germline V gene lookup returns CDR1 MNHEY and CDR2 SVGAGI. CDR3 size: 15 residues. This chain's CDR3 is CASRSGQGEVYGYTF. In nucleotides, the CDR3 is TGTGCCAGCAGGAGCGGACAGGGTGAGGTCTATGGCTACACCTTC.

The chain combines TRBV28 with TRBJ2-7; 9 bases are shared with TRBD1. The CDR3 is 16 amino acids. Trimming cost V 0 bases and J 3 bases; bases outside gene matches: 6. Per germline, CDR1 MDHEN and CDR2 SYDVKM. CDR3 protein: CASSLWPTGGSYEQYF. The CDR3 nucleotides read TGTGCCAGCAGTTTATGGCCGACAGGGGGGAGCTACGAGCAGTACTTC.

The J gene is TRBJ1-6, the V gene TRBV6-6, with a possible D match to TRBD1 (6 bases). Germline values: CDR1 MNHNY, CDR2 SVGAGI (reference sequence). Trimming removed 2 bases from V and 10 bases from J, with 15 bases in between. The CDR3 extends over 15 amino acids. The CDR3 protein is CASSYAEGVRSPLHF. In nucleotides, the CDR3 is TGTGCCAGCAGTTACGCCGAGGGGGTTCGCTCACCCCTCCACTTT.

The chain carries TRBV6-5 and TRBJ1-1; 7 nucleotides agree with TRBD1. The V segment lost 6 bases and the J segment 3 bases; nucleotides outside the gene matches: 10. CDR3 size: 15 residues. Germline V CDR1 and CDR2: MNHEY, SVGAGI. The CDR3 DNA follows: TGTGCCAGCAGAGTCCGAGGGGGCGGGTACACTGAAGCTTTCTTT. Translation gives CASRVRGGGYTEAFF.

This chain links TRBV2 with TRBJ1-6; D perhaps matches TRBD1 (6 bases). The CDR3 is 15 amino acids. The V gene lost 5 bases and the J gene lost 4 bases, with 12 bases spanning the gap. CDR1 SNHLY and CDR2 FYNNEI come from the germline V gene. As DNA, the CDR3 is TGTGCCAGCAGTATGGAAAGGGGGTATAATTCACCCCTCCACTTT. Encoded protein: CASSMERGYNSPLHF.

The J gene is TRBJ2-5, the V gene TRBV6-6, with 7 nucleotides matching TRBD2. The germline CDR1 and CDR2 sequences are MNHNY and SVGAGI (reference sequence). The junction had 8 bases not matched to a gene; V was cut back by 5 bases and J by 2 bases. The length of the CDR3 is 15 residues. CDR3 in amino acids: CASSDGREWQETQYF. The CDR3, as DNA: TGTGCCAGCAGTGATGGGCGGGAGTGGCAAGAGACCCAGTACTTC.

V is TRBV28 and J is TRBJ1-2; tentatively, D is TRBD1 (6 bases). The CDR3 totals 13 residues. The germline V and J ends were trimmed by 2 bases and 8 bases, with 12 bases remaining between them. The germline gives CDR1 MDHEN, CDR2 SYDVKM. The CDR3 sequence is CASSLQGQSGYTF. DNA for the CDR3: TGTGCCAGCAGTTTACAGGGGCAGAGCGGCTACACCTTC.

This clone has only a few counts. This chain uses TRBV6-2 or TRBV6-3 with TRBJ2-5, with TRBD2 matching over 10 bases. Unmatched junction bases numbered 10, after V lost 0 bases and J lost 0 bases. Germline loops: CDR1 MNHEY, CDR2 SVGEGT. This CDR3 is built from 19 residues. The CDR3, as DNA: TGTGCCAGCAGTTACTCGATTTCTAGCGGGGGAAAGTACCAAGAGACCCAGTACTTC. Amino acids: CASSYSISSGGKYQETQYF.

This chain uses TRBV2 with TRBJ2-3; possibly TRBD2 for D (5 bases). This CDR3 comprises 14 residues. Trimming took off 4 bases at V and 6 bases at J, with 14 bases between the two ends. The V gene's germline CDR1 is SNHLY and CDR2 FYNNEI. The CDR3 spells CASSGPPSPDTQYF. CDR3 DNA sequence: TGTGCCAGCAGTGGGCCCCCTAGCCCCGATACGCAGTATTTT.

The J gene is TRBJ1-1, the V gene TRBV5-6; a weak D match, TRBD1 (5 bases). The CDR3 extends over 15 amino acids. The ends were cut back, 5 bases at V and 1 base at J, with 15 bases in the middle. The germline V gene encodes CDR1 SGHDT and CDR2 YYEEEE. This CDR3 is CASRLRGGSNTEAFF. CDR3 nucleotides: TGTGCCAGCAGACTCCGCGGGGGGTCGAACACTGAAGCTTTCTTT.

The chain recombines TRBV15 with TRBJ1-2; TRBD1 aligns across 7 bases. The J segment lost 7 bases and the V segment lost 3 bases, leaving 5 bases of the junction unmatched. In germline, CDR1 is LNHNV, CDR2 YYDKDF (reference sequence). The CDR3 has 13 residues. CDR3 sequence reads: CATSRGTVSGYTF. The CDR3 DNA is TGTGCCACCAGCAGGGGGACAGTAAGTGGCTACACCTTC.

CDR3 sequence: CASRGLAGGTGELFF. For the CDR3, the DNA is TGTGCCAGTAGAGGACTAGCGGGGGGCACCGGGGAGCTGTTTTTT. This rearrangement joins TRBV19 to TRBJ2-2, with TRBD2 matching 14 bases. The V and J ends lost 6 bases and 4 bases, in that order; junction bases with no gene match: 1. This CDR3 has 15 amino acids. In germline, CDR1 is LNHDA, CDR2 SQIVND (reference sequence).

In its sample, this clone was seen once. The chain recombines TRBV5-4 with TRBJ2-2; 7 bases match TRBD2. The V gene end was trimmed by 4 bases and the J gene end by 1 base; junction bases not matched to a gene: 10. The germline CDR1 and CDR2 sequences are SGHNT and YYREEE (reference sequence). This CDR3 comprises 17 residues. CDR3 in DNA: TGTGCCAGCAGCGGTGGGCGGGGGAAGGGGAACACCGGGGAGCTGTTTTTT. Translation: CASSGGRGKGNTGELFF.

The genes are TRBV7-7 and TRBJ2-1; 8 bases line up with TRBD2. CDR1 and CDR2 from the germline V gene are SSHAT and FNYEAQ (reference sequence). CDR3 size: 14 residues. Trimming cost V 8 bases and J 9 bases; bases outside gene matches: 12. Written as DNA, the CDR3 is TGTGCCAGCGGGAAGACTAGCGTTGAGAGTGAGCAGTTCTTC. Translation gives CASGKTSVESEQFF.

The gene calls are TRBV5-1 and TRBJ2-2, with TRBD2 identical over 8 bases. V dropped 0 bases and J dropped 4; count of bases not matched to a gene: 2. The CDR3 sequence is 15 residues long. Germline values: CDR1 SGHRS, CDR2 YFSETQ. The CDR3 nucleotides read TGCGCCAGCAGCTTGGGTCTAGCGGGCACCGGGGAGCTGTTTTTT. It encodes CASSLGLAGTGELFF.

The V and J genes are TRBV24-1 and TRBJ2-5; 8 bases map to TRBD1. After removal of 0 bases from V and 4 bases from J, the junction contained 6 bases not matched to a gene. Germline V gene data show CDR1 as KGHDR and CDR2 as SFDVKD. The CDR3 extends over 16 amino acids. The CDR3: CATSDLVAGGLETQYF. CDR3 DNA: TGTGCCACCAGTGATTTGGTAGCAGGGGGCTTAGAGACCCAGTACTTC.

The chain recombines TRBV5-1 with TRBJ1-1; D not certain. Trimming took 3 bases from V and 4 from J, leaving 13 bases between them. CDR3 length: 14 residues. Germline CDR1 and CDR2: SGHRS and YFSETQ. CDR3 region: CASSSQTGTTEAFF. The CDR3 DNA reads TGCGCCAGCAGCTCCCAAACGGGTACCACTGAAGCTTTCTTT.

This chain uses TRBV5-1 with TRBJ2-2; 9 bases agree with TRBD1. The V segment lost 4 bases and the J segment 6 bases; nucleotides outside the gene matches: 7. CDR3 length: 15 residues. Per germline, CDR1 SGHRS and CDR2 YFSETQ. CDR3 loop: CASSPGDRVAGELFF. CDR3 DNA: TGCGCCAGCAGCCCGGGGGACAGGGTGGCCGGGGAGCTGTTTTTT.

The CDR3 protein is CASSYSRGGLYGYTF. The CDR3 coding sequence is TGTGCCAGCAGCTACTCTAGGGGGGGCTTGTATGGCTACACCTTC. The gene calls are TRBV5-5 and TRBJ1-2; tentative D call: TRBD1 (6 bases). V lost 3 bases to trimming and J lost 5 bases, with 17 bases between them. The CDR3 has 15 residues. CDR1 is SGHKS, CDR2 YYEKEE, per germline (reference sequence).

The gene calls are TRBV29-1 and TRBJ2-5; 9 nucleotides line up with TRBD2. The length of the CDR3 is 19 residues. J gave up 0 bases and V 1 base, and 15 bases lay outside the gene matches. The V gene's germline CDR1 is SQVTM and CDR2 ANQGSEA. The CDR3 DNA follows: TGCAGCGTTGAAGGAGCGGCGGGGGGGCTTTTACGCCACCAAGAGACCCAGTACTTC. Amino acids: CSVEGAAGGLLRHQETQYF.